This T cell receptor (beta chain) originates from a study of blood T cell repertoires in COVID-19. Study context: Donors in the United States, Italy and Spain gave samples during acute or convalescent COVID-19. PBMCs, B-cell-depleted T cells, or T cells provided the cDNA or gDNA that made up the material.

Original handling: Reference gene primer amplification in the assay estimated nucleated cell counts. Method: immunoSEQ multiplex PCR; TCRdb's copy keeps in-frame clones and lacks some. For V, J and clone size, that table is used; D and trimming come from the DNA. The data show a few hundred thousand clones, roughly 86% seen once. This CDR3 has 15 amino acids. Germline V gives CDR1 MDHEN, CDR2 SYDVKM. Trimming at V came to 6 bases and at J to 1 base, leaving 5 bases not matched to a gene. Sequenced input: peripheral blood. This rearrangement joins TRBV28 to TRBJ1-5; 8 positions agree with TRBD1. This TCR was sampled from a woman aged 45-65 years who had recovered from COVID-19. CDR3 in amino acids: CASSLGQVSNQPQHF. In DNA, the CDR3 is TGTGCCAGCAGCTTGGGACAGGTGAGCAATCAGCCCCAGCATTTT. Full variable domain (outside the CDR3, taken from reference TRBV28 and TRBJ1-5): DVKVTQSSRYLVKRTGEKVFLECVQDMDHENMFWYRQDPGLGLRLIYFSYDVKMKEKGDIPEGYSVSREKKERFSLILESASTNQTSMYLCASSLGQVSNQPQHFGDGTRLSIL.